Presented here are 9 T cell receptor beta chains from one specimen sequenced in a study of OX40 agonist ivuxolimab in advanced cancers. Assay: immunoSEQ multiplex PCR; the TCRdb copy retains only in-frame clones and omits some. The sample contains tens of thousands of clones, approximately 80% of which appear only once. This sample comprised CD4+ or CD8+ T cells sorted from blood, obtained in a trial of the OX40 agonist ivuxolimab. These receptors all come from an adult with an advanced solid tumor such as melanoma, head and neck, liver or kidney cancer.

The chain recombines TRBV7-9 with TRBJ2-7; no clear D gene. V was pared by 7 bases and J by 5 bases, with 15 bases between. The CDR3 is 13 residues long. Per germline, CDR1 SEHNR and CDR2 FQNEAQ (reference sequence). CDR3 bases: TGTGCCAGCACCAAAGGTCCAGTAGACGAGCAGTACTTC. Its translation: CASTKGPVDEQYF.

The chain has TRBV9 and TRBJ2-3, with 13 nucleotides matching TRBD2. This CDR3 has 16 amino acids. After removal of 2 bases from V and 1 base from J, the junction contained 1 base not matched to a gene. Germline V gives CDR1 SGDLS, CDR2 YYNGEE. The CDR3 loop reads CASSVGLAGGTDTQYF. The CDR3 DNA reads as TGTGCCAGCAGCGTCGGACTAGCGGGGGGCACAGATACGCAGTATTTT.

This chain connects TRBV11-2 to TRBJ1-2; 9 bases align to TRBD1. With 4 bases clipped from V and 2 bases from J, the junction kept 5 bases outside the gene matches. Germline CDR1 SGHAT, CDR2 FQNNGV. The CDR3 is 15 residues long. In nucleotides, the CDR3 is TGTGCCAGCAGCTCCGGGACAGGGCACAACTATGGCTACACCTTC. It codes for CASSSGTGHNYGYTF.

Only a few counts were recorded for this clone. The V and J genes are TRBV7-2 and TRBJ2-5; 8 nucleotides agree with TRBD2. There are 17 residues in the CDR3. The trim removed 2 bases at V and 5 bases at J, leaving 13 bases unmatched. Per the germline V gene, CDR1 is SGHTA and CDR2 is FQGNSA. In DNA form, the CDR3 reads TGTGCCAGCAGCTTATTAAAAGGAGCGGGGGAGGGCGAGACCCAGTACTTC. Amino acid sequence: CASSLLKGAGEGETQYF.

The genes are TRBV18 and TRBJ2-1; a weak D match, TRBD2 (5 bases). V was pared by 3 bases and J by 0 bases, with 9 bases between. Germline CDR1 reads KGHSH; CDR2 reads LQKENI. This CDR3 region has 15 residues. The CDR3 spells CASSPRTDSYNEQFF. CDR3 sequence (DNA): TGTGCCAGCTCACCCCGGACTGACTCCTACAATGAGCAGTTCTTC. Full variable domain (missing parts from reference TRBV18 and TRBJ2-1): NAGVMQNPRHLVRRRGQEARLRCSPMKGHSHVYWYRQLPEEGLKFMVYLQKENIIDESGMPKERFSAEFPKEGPSILRIQQVVRGDSAAYFCASSPRTDSYNEQFFGPGTRLTVL.

The V and J genes are TRBV2 and TRBJ2-2; the D gene is possibly TRBD1 (5 bases). The length of the CDR3 is 14 residues. The V gene's germline CDR1 is SNHLY and CDR2 FYNNEI. V was pared by 3 bases and J by 4 bases, with 9 bases between. Here the CDR3 DNA reads TGTGCCAGCAGTGACTGGGGCAGCACCGGGGAGCTGTTTTTT. This sequence encodes CASSDWGSTGELFF.

Written as DNA, the CDR3 is TGTGCCAGCACCCAGGGACAAGGCGGGACCCAGTACTTC. This encodes CASTQGQGGTQYF. The chain is built from TRBV6-5 and TRBJ2-5; D might be TRBD1 (6 bases). V lost 7 bases and J lost 7, with 16 bases in between. The CDR3 extends over 13 amino acids. Germline V lookup: CDR1 MNHEY, CDR2 SVGAGI.

The chain recombines TRBV6-1 with TRBJ2-7, with 13 bases identical to TRBD2. The trim removed 4 bases at V and 3 bases at J, leaving 0 bases unmatched. The CDR3 is 14 residues long. The germline gives CDR1 MNHNS, CDR2 SASEGT. CDR3 region: CASSGTSGGYEQYF. The CDR3 bases are TGTGCCAGCAGTGGGACTAGCGGGGGCTACGAGCAGTACTTC.

In this sample, this clone turned up once. The chain uses TRBV7-2 and TRBJ1-2, with 8 positions matching TRBD1. This CDR3 is built from 13 residues. The J segment lost 5 bases and the V segment lost 5 bases, leaving 4 bases of the junction unmatched. CDR1 is SGHTA and CDR2 is FQGNSA in the germline V gene. The CDR3 DNA follows: TGTGCCAGCAGCCCGGGACAGGATTATGGCTACACCTTC. It translates to CASSPGQDYGYTF.